The 6 T cell receptor beta chains below were found in one sample sequenced in a study of T cell responses to AZD1222 COVID-19 vaccine. The assay was immunoSEQ multiplex PCR, and TCRdb's table has in-frame clones only and misses some. The sample records tens of thousands of clones, more than 90% being singletons. The specimen comprised peripheral blood, sampled on day 0 of AZD1222 vaccination. The receptors were sampled from an adult in good health.

CDR3 nucleotide sequence: TGTGCCAGCAGCATAACAGGGGTTTATGGCTACACCTTC. It specifies CASSITGVYGYTF. The chain uses TRBV14 and TRBJ1-2, with 7 positions matching TRBD1. Per germline, CDR1 SGHDN and CDR2 FVKESK. This CDR3 is 13 amino acids long. Germline trimming cut 5 bases from V and 5 bases from J; bases unmatched to any gene: 5.

This chain joins TRBV12-3 or TRBV12-4 and TRBJ1-2; D perhaps matches TRBD1 (6 bases). V gave up 6 bases and J gave up 7 bases, with 15 bases separating them. The CDR3 extends over 13 amino acids. CDR3: CASRNTGSRGYTF. The CDR3 region has the DNA TGTGCCAGCAGGAATACAGGGTCTCGTGGCTACACCTTC.

The chain links TRBV4-2 to TRBJ1-5, with D possibly matching TRBD1 (5 bases). The germline V and J ends were trimmed by 5 bases and 1 base, with 12 bases remaining between them. The V gene's germline CDR1 is LGHNA and CDR2 YNFKEQ. This CDR3 has 15 amino acids. The DNA of the CDR3 is TGTGCCAGCAGCTCCGGGACGGTGAGCAATCAGCCCCAGCATTTT. It encodes CASSSGTVSNQPQHF.

This clone has a handful of counts. CDR3 protein: CASTLLGAGTEAFF. CDR3 nucleotides: TGTGCCAGTACTCTATTGGGGGCAGGCACTGAAGCTTTCTTT. The gene calls are TRBV19 and TRBJ1-1; tentative D call: TRBD1 (6 bases). CDR3 length: 14 amino acids. Looked up from germline, CDR1 is LNHDA and CDR2 is SQIVND (reference sequence). Trimming shortened V by 7 bases and J by 4 bases, and 16 bases separated the two germline ends.

J is TRBJ2-1 and V is TRBV10-3, with 10 bases aligning to TRBD2. V trimming: 7 bases; J trimming: 7 bases; junction bases outside the gene matches: 4. The CDR3 spans 13 residues. Germline V CDR1 and CDR2: ENHRY, SYGVKD. The CDR3: CAITGLAANEQFF. The CDR3 nucleotides are TGTGCCATCACCGGACTAGCGGCAAATGAGCAGTTCTTC.

This chain connects TRBV5-6 to TRBJ2-7; D may be TRBD1 (6 bases). The CDR3 is 14 amino acids. Germline lookup yields CDR1 SGHDT and CDR2 YYEEEE. With 0 bases removed from V and 2 bases from J, the gap between germline ends came to 9 bases. The CDR3: CASSLDRVPYEQYF. As DNA, the CDR3 is TGTGCCAGCAGCTTGGACAGGGTCCCCTACGAGCAGTACTTC.